This T cell receptor (beta chain) was documented in a study of cytomegalovirus exposure and HLA in healthy donors. Study-wide points: In a later analysis, a missense DCLRE1C variant was linked to TCR beta V- and J-gene trimming. TCR beta chains numbering some 160 were designated cytomegalovirus-associated. One later analysis reportedly identified an Asian-associated ancestry cluster that showed fewer N-insertions than the approximately 600-donor mean.

In this sample, this clone turned up a few times. The antigen is unknown. Germline V gives CDR1 MDHEN, CDR2 SYDVKM. This CDR3 has 22 residues. Trimming removed 5 bases at V and 0 bases at J, with 32 bases between. Primers: 60 Vbeta forward and 13 Jbeta reverse. Method: immunoSEQ multiplex PCR; TCRdb's copy keeps in-frame clones and lacks some. The profile shows tens of thousands of clones, under 80% of them singletons. J is TRBJ2-1 and V is TRBV28; TRBD1 is a possible D gene (7 bases). The source of this sequence is a male donor in good health and CMV-seropositive. Specimen: PBMCs. The CDR3 loop reads CASSLRQGTRDSPLFSYNEQFF. The CDR3 nucleotides are TGTGCCAGCAGTCTTCGACAGGGCACCCGGGACTCACCTCTCTTCTCCTACAATGAGCAGTTCTTC. Full variable domain (remainder filled in from reference TRBV28 and TRBJ2-1): DVKVTQSSRYLVKRTGEKVFLECVQDMDHENMFWYRQDPGLGLRLIYFSYDVKMKEKGDIPEGYSVSREKKERFSLILESASTNQTSMYLCASSLRQGTRDSPLFSYNEQFFGPGTRLTVL.